This T cell receptor (beta chain) was sequenced for a study of CD8+CD57+ T cells in acquired aplastic anemia. Study-wide context: The average read count for CD4+ cells in healthy donors was around 10 million. Study-level results: Almost 30 CD8+ CDR3 sequences occurred in both the patients and the controls.

The CDR3 extends over 11 amino acids. With 0 bases removed from V and 5 bases from J, the gap between germline ends came to 0 bases. CDR1 and CDR2 (germline): SGHTA, FQGNSA. About this clonotype itself: Its antigen is unknown.

According to the study, genomic DNA was the template for TCR beta VDJ and CDR3 profiling. TCRdb recomputed calls from the reads with MiXCR, one row per CDR3 protein. The data contain 33,000 or so distinct CDR3 sequences, around three quarters of them singletons. This clonotype originated in a human donor in good health, serving as a control. The sample comprised sorted CD4+, CD8+, or CD8+CD57+ T cells (not recorded which) from PBMCs. The chain recombines TRBV7-2 with TRBJ2-3; the D is unclear. The CDR3 region has the DNA TGTGCCAGCAGCTTAGCAGATACGCAGTATTTT. Translating it yields CASSLADTQYF.